This entry is about one T cell receptor (beta chain). Its antigen is undetermined. From germline, CDR1 is DFQATT and CDR2 SNEGSKA (reference sequence). There are 13 residues in the CDR3. The germline V and J ends were trimmed by 6 bases and 7 bases, with 15 bases remaining between them. This specimen belongs to a study of post-analysis software for immune sequencing data. Study-level results: Controls showed lower frequencies than patients for five or six TRBV segments, and TRBV5-6, TRBV5-1 and TRBV20-1 were among these.

Included in the TCR beta cDNA libraries were unique molecular identifiers. Starting from roughly 1.1 to 9.2 million T cells, the study yielded about 540,000 cDNA molecules. TCRdb reprocessed the PCR reads with MiXCR, giving one entry per CDR3 protein. The table shows 550,000 to 700,000 distinct CDR3 sequences, with roughly 47% occurring only once. The TCR originated in a girl under 18 with multiple sclerosis. This chain connects TRBV20-1 to TRBJ1-4, with D possibly matching TRBD1 (6 bases). Source material: blood. The CDR3: CSATGGQGEKLFF. The CDR3 nucleotides are TGCAGTGCAACCGGGGGGCAGGGTGAAAAACTGTTTTTT.